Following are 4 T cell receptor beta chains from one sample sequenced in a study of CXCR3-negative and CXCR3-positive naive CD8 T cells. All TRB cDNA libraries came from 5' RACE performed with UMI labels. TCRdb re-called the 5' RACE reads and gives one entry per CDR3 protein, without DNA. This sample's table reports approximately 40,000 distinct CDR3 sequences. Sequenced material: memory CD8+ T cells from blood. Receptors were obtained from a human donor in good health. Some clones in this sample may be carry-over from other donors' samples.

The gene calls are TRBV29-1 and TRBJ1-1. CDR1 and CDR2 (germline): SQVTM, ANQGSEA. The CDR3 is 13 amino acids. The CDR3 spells CSVVEDGNTEAFF.

CDR3: CASSEDREYTEAFF. The rearrangement joins TRBV6-1 to TRBJ1-1; TCRdb's D call of TRBD1 is untestable without DNA. CDR1 is MNHNS and CDR2 is SASEGT in the germline V gene. The CDR3 consists of 14 residues.

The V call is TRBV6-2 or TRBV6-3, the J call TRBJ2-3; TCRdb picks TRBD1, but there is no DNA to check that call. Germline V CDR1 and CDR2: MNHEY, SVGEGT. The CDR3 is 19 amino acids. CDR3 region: CASTLTGVRGKNPTDTQYF.

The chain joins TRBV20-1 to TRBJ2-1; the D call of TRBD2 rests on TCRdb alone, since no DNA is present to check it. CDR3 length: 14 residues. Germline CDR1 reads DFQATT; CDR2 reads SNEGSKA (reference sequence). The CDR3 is CSANSGGDVNEQFF.